Listed below are T cell receptor beta chains from one sample, sequenced in a study of T-cell reconstitution after alpha-beta-depleted transplantation in children. TCRdb used MiXCR to reprocess the PCR reads, holding one entry per CDR3 protein. The table shows about 200,000 distinct CDR3 sequences, with approximately 6.9% occurring only once. Sample: PBMCs, taken before TCRalphabeta/CD19-depleted stem cell transplant. These receptors all come from a boy aged 2 to 10 with acute lymphoblastic leukemia, due to receive a stem cell transplant. The CDR3 runs from the conserved cysteine through the conserved F or W. D genes are given only for firm matches. Only part of the rows carry a size: once, few, many, or a class if the clone is expanded.

>.|few|TRBV5-4|TRBJ2-2
CASSLDAGLGGELFF
TGTGCCAGCAGCTTGGACGCCGGTCTAGGCGGGGAGCTGTTTTTT
>TRBD2|many|TRBV28|TRBJ2-3
CASTSDPTGGTQYF
TGTGCCAGCACCTCCGACCCGACGGGGGGTACGCAGTATTTT
>TRBD2|few|TRBV7-8|TRBJ2-3
CASSLLGRESRTDTQYF
TGTGCCAGCAGCTTACTCGGGCGGGAGAGTCGGACAGATACGCAGTATTTT
>.|few|TRBV9|TRBJ1-3
CASSVAARLTGNTIYF
TGTGCCAGCAGCGTAGCAGCCAGGTTGACAGGAAACACCATATATTTT
>.|many|TRBV28|TRBJ1-1
CASSPGGFRTEAFF
TGTGCCAGCAGCCCGGGGGGGTTCCGGACTGAAGCTTTCTTT
>TRBD2|.|TRBV7-8|TRBJ2-1
CASSRRREANEQFF
TGTGCCAGCAGCCGGCGGCGGGAGGCCAATGAGCAGTTCTTC
>.|.|TRBV7-2|TRBJ2-7
CASSLSRGALGEQYF
TGTGCCAGCAGCTTAAGCCGGGGGGCCCTCGGCGAGCAGTACTTC
>TRBD1|many|TRBV7-2|TRBJ1-4
CASSKGQGYEKLFF
TGTGCCAGCAGCAAAGGACAGGGTTACGAAAAACTGTTTTTT
>.|.|TRBV5-4|TRBJ2-1
CASSTDRHPAYNEQFF
TGTGCCAGCAGCACCGACAGGCACCCCGCATACAATGAGCAGTTCTTC
>TRBD1|many|TRBV7-2|TRBJ2-1
CASSGWDRAEQFF
TGTGCCAGCAGCGGGTGGGACAGGGCGGAGCAGTTCTTC
>.|many|TRBV6-2/TRBV6-3|TRBJ1-2
CASKSELYGYTF
TGTGCCAGCAAATCGGAGCTCTATGGCTACACCTTC
>.|many|TRBV24-1|TRBJ2-7
CATSDTSSYEQYF
TGTGCCACCAGTGATACGAGCTCCTACGAGCAGTACTTC
>.|few|TRBV5-6|TRBJ2-5
CASSPGWNQETQYF
TGTGCCAGCAGCCCGGGATGGAATCAAGAGACCCAGTACTTC
>.|few|TRBV6-1|TRBJ2-3
CASSPWAVNTDTQYF
TGTGCCAGCAGCCCCTGGGCAGTAAACACAGATACGCAGTATTTT
>.|.|TRBV27|TRBJ2-3
CASRGGPNTDTQYF
TGTGCCAGCAGGGGAGGCCCCAACACAGATACGCAGTATTTT
>TRBD2|.|TRBV20-1|TRBJ2-5
CSARPGLAGWYQETQYF
TGCAGTGCTAGACCGGGACTAGCGGGGTGGTACCAAGAGACCCAGTACTTC
>TRBD1|many|TRBV29-1|TRBJ2-7
CSVPGTGGLYEQYF
TGCAGCGTGCCCGGGACAGGGGGCTTGTACGAGCAGTACTTC
>.|many|TRBV29-1|TRBJ1-1
CSVALKLGNTEAFF
TGCAGCGTTGCTTTGAAACTCGGGAACACTGAAGCTTTCTTT
>TRBD2|.|TRBV5-1|TRBJ2-1
CASSRYLAGVHNEQFF
TGCGCCAGCAGCCGGTATCTAGCGGGAGTACACAATGAGCAGTTCTTC
>.|many|TRBV5-8|TRBJ2-3
CASSPPVGSRSDTQYF
TGTGCCAGCAGTCCCCCGGTGGGGTCTAGGTCAGATACGCAGTATTTT
>.|many|TRBV6-1|TRBJ1-5
CASSPGGSQPQHF
TGTGCCAGCAGTCCTGGGGGGTCTCAGCCCCAGCATTTT
>TRBD1|many|TRBV29-1|TRBJ2-7
CSVVVQGVYEQYF
TGCAGCGTTGTGGTCCAGGGGGTCTACGAGCAGTACTTC
>TRBD2|few|TRBV24-1|TRBJ2-1
CATSDFGAGGLGEQFF
TGTGCCACCAGTGATTTCGGAGCGGGGGGGCTCGGAGAGCAGTTCTTC
>.|many|TRBV12-3/TRBV12-4|TRBJ1-2
CASSSGTAGYTF
TGTGCCAGCAGCTCAGGGACCGCAGGCTACACCTTC
>.|many|TRBV12-3/TRBV12-4|TRBJ2-3
CASSPSGGPTDTQYF
TGTGCCAGCAGTCCGTCCGGGGGACCCACAGATACGCAGTATTTT
>.|.|TRBV7-2|TRBJ2-1
CASSLAQAMTHNEQFF
TGTGCCAGCAGCTTAGCTCAGGCAATGACACACAATGAGCAGTTCTTC
>TRBD1|many|TRBV4-1|TRBJ1-1
CASSDRGRGTEAFF
TGCGCCAGCAGCGACAGGGGACGGGGCACTGAAGCTTTCTTT
>TRBD2|few|TRBV9|TRBJ2-1
CASSSGLAGIDEQFF
TGTGCCAGCAGCTCCGGACTAGCGGGAATCGATGAGCAGTTCTTC
>.|many|TRBV24-1|TRBJ2-3
CATSVTDTQYF
TGTGCCACCAGTGTCACAGATACGCAGTATTTT
>.|many|TRBV28|TRBJ1-1
CASSFLGLFSGVSNTEAFF
TGTGCCAGCAGTTTTCTCGGTTTGTTTTCGGGGGTTTCTAACACTGAAGCTTTCTTT
>.|many|TRBV6-5|TRBJ2-7
CASSYTPPGTYEQYF
TGTGCCAGCAGTTACACGCCGCCCGGAACCTACGAGCAGTACTTC
>TRBD1|.|TRBV29-1|TRBJ1-5
CSVTWTGVDQPQHF
TGCAGCGTTACGTGGACAGGGGTGGATCAGCCCCAGCATTTT
>TRBD2|many|TRBV5-1|TRBJ2-5
CASSLGTTGGETQYF
TGCGCCAGCAGCTTGGGAACTACGGGGGGAGAGACCCAGTACTTC
>.|few|TRBV2|TRBJ1-2
CAMRDRLYGYTF
TGTGCCATGCGCGACAGGCTCTATGGCTACACCTTC
>.|few|TRBV28|TRBJ2-5
CASRAIDQGGEETQYF
TGTGCCAGCAGGGCGATAGATCAGGGGGGCGAAGAGACCCAGTACTTC
>.|.|TRBV5-4|TRBJ1-1
CASSFPTGWGEGTEAFF
TGTGCCAGCAGCTTCCCTACGGGGTGGGGGGAAGGCACTGAAGCTTTCTTT
>TRBD1|many|TRBV4-3|TRBJ2-5
CASSRDRGQETQYF
TGCGCCAGCAGCCGGGACAGGGGGCAAGAGACCCAGTACTTC
>.|many|TRBV20-1|TRBJ1-5
CSASGQGGQPQHF
TGCAGTGCTAGTGGCCAGGGTGGACAGCCCCAGCATTTT
>TRBD2|many|TRBV7-2|TRBJ2-1
CASMGEAGYNEQFF
TGTGCCAGCATGGGGGAAGCGGGATACAATGAGCAGTTCTTC
>.|.|TRBV5-1|TRBJ1-1
CASIRTGEEAFF
TGCGCCAGCATCCGGACGGGCGAAGAAGCTTTCTTT
>TRBD2|many|TRBV7-8|TRBJ2-3
CASSNGRGGSHTQYF
TGTGCCAGCAGCAACGGTAGGGGCGGGAGTCATACGCAGTATTTT
>.|many|TRBV28|TRBJ2-7
CASSPPGASYEQYF
TGTGCCAGCAGTCCCCCAGGGGCATCCTACGAGCAGTACTTC